Each of the 32 T cell receptor beta chains below was sequenced from the same sample in a study of T cell responses to AZD1222 COVID-19 vaccine. Using immunoSEQ multiplex PCR, the repertoire was profiled, and TCRdb retains in-frame clones only, with some absent. Of 150,000 or so clones listed, about 91% are singletons. Sequencing used peripheral blood, obtained on day 0 of AZD1222 vaccination. These TCRs come from an adult in good health.

The chain is built from TRBV6-5 and TRBJ1-3; D ambiguous. CDR3 length: 15 residues. V lost 6 bases to trimming and J lost 0 bases, with 12 bases between them. Germline loops: CDR1 MNHEY, CDR2 SVGAGI. CDR3 in amino acids: CASSPEEDSGNTIYF. For the CDR3, the DNA is TGTGCCAGCAGCCCGGAGGAGGACTCTGGAAACACCATATATTTT.

V usage is TRBV9 and J usage is TRBJ2-1; 12 nucleotides match TRBD2. V trimming: 0 bases; J trimming: 7 bases; junction bases outside the gene matches: 8. The CDR3 runs to 17 residues. Germline assignment: CDR1 SGDLS and CDR2 YYNGEE. CDR3 sequence (DNA): TGTGCCAGCAGCGTAGGGCTAGCGGGAGGGCCAGGGAATGAGCAGTTCTTC. As protein: CASSVGLAGGPGNEQFF.

The chain carries TRBV15 and TRBJ1-1; 10 positions agree with TRBD1. Trimming took 4 bases from V and 1 from J; bases not matched to a gene: 3. Germline V gene sequence: CDR1 LNHNV, CDR2 YYDKDF (reference sequence). The CDR3 extends over 15 amino acids. CDR3 amino acids: CATSKDRGRNTEAFF. CDR3 DNA: TGTGCCACCAGCAAAGACAGGGGGCGGAACACTGAAGCTTTCTTT. The full variable domain, rest sourced from reference TRBV15 and TRBJ1-1, is DAMVIQNPRYQVTQFGKPVTLSCSQTLNHNVMYWYQQKSSQAPKLLFHYYDKDFNNEADTPDNFQSRRPNTSFCFLDIRSPGLGDTAMYLCATSKDRGRNTEAFFGQGTRLTVV.

This chain uses TRBV10-3 with TRBJ2-2, with D possibly matching TRBD1 (5 bases). V dropped 0 bases and J dropped 6 bases, with 26 bases sitting between them. The CDR3 has 20 amino acids. Germline loops: CDR1 ENHRY, CDR2 SYGVKD. The CDR3 loop reads CAISESTYRLGREDSGELFF. In DNA, the CDR3 is TGTGCCATCAGTGAGTCGACGTACAGGTTGGGCAGGGAAGACTCCGGGGAGCTGTTTTTT.

The chain carries TRBV6-5 and TRBJ1-5, with TRBD1 identical over 7 bases. CDR3 length: 12 amino acids. CDR1 and CDR2 from the germline V gene are MNHEY and SVGAGI. V was pared by 4 bases and J by 14 bases, with 8 bases of the junction left unmatched. CDR3: CASSSPDRLEHF. CDR3 coding DNA: TGTGCCAGCAGTTCCCCGGACAGGTTGGAGCATTTT.

The sample holds one count of this clone. J is TRBJ2-2 and V is TRBV19; D is perhaps TRBD1 (5 bases). The germline V gene encodes CDR1 LNHDA and CDR2 SQIVND (reference sequence). V was cut by 6 bases and J by 6 bases, with 11 bases left in between. The CDR3 covers 13 residues. The CDR3 DNA sequence: TGTGCCAGTAGAAACGGACACGCCGGGGAGCTGTTTTTT. Translated, it gives CASRNGHAGELFF.

The chain is built from TRBV14 and TRBJ1-2; D call uncertain. Per germline, CDR1 SGHDN and CDR2 FVKESK. V gave up 3 bases and J gave up 8 bases, with 16 bases separating them. The CDR3 has 14 amino acids. CDR3 coding DNA: TGTGCCAGCAGCCAGTTGCCCTATGTCTACGGCTACACCTTC. This gives the protein CASSQLPYVYGYTF.

The chain combines TRBV5-1 with TRBJ2-3; TRBD2 is a possible D gene (6 bases). V lost 6 bases, J lost 0 bases, and 11 bases lay in between. This CDR3 has 14 amino acids. Per the germline V gene, CDR1 is SGHRS and CDR2 is YFSETQ. The CDR3 sequence is CASISGTSTDTQYF. The CDR3 DNA follows: TGCGCCAGCATCTCCGGGACTAGCACAGATACGCAGTATTTT.

The chain couples TRBV7-9 to TRBJ2-7, with 14 bases aligning to TRBD2. The V segment lost 9 bases and the J segment 4 bases; nucleotides outside the gene matches: 17. The CDR3 totals 18 residues. Germline values: CDR1 SEHNR, CDR2 FQNEAQ (reference sequence). In DNA form, the CDR3 reads TGTGCCAGTCTACCGGGACTAGCGGGAGAGCGGGGAGGTTACGAGCAGTACTTC. Amino acid sequence: CASLPGLAGERGGYEQYF.

This chain joins TRBV3-1 (or the pseudogene TRBV3-2) and TRBJ1-5; 8 bases are a match to TRBD1. From germline, CDR1 is LGHDT and CDR2 YNNKEL (reference sequence). This CDR3 spans 15 amino acids. V gave up 2 bases and J gave up 4 bases; unmatched junction bases: 4. This CDR3 is CASSQRQGLNQPQHF. The CDR3 nucleotides read TGTGCCAGCAGCCAACGACAGGGGCTTAATCAGCCCCAGCATTTT.

This chain joins TRBV28 and TRBJ2-1; TRBD1 matches 7 bases. Looked up from germline, CDR1 is MDHEN and CDR2 is SYDVKM. The CDR3 spans 16 residues. Trimming removed 6 bases from V and 5 bases from J; junction bases left unmatched: 13. The CDR3 DNA reads as TGTGCCAGCAGGCCTACCTCAGGGGGTAGCCACAATGAGCAGTTCTTC. Its translation is CASRPTSGGSHNEQFF.

The chain is built from TRBV5-1 and TRBJ2-7; 7 bases map to TRBD1. Germline loops: CDR1 SGHRS, CDR2 YFSETQ. Unmatched junction bases numbered 5, after V lost 0 bases and J lost 2 bases. This CDR3 has 15 amino acids. This chain's CDR3 is CASSLVGGPTYEQYF. The CDR3 DNA is TGCGCCAGCAGCTTGGTAGGGGGCCCGACCTACGAGCAGTACTTC.

CDR3 loop: CASSIRRPFSGNTIYF. In DNA, the CDR3 is TGTGCCAGTAGTATTCGGCGACCGTTCTCTGGAAACACCATATATTTT. The V gene is TRBV19, the J gene TRBJ1-3; D is uncertain. Trimming removed 3 bases at V and 0 bases at J, with 12 bases between. Germline V gives CDR1 LNHDA, CDR2 SQIVND (reference sequence). The CDR3 is 16 residues long. Supplemented by reference TRBV19 and TRBJ1-3, the full variable domain reads DGGITQSPKYLFRKEGQNVTLSCEQNLNHDAMYWYRQDPGQGLRLIYYSQIVNDFQKGDIAEGYSVSREKKESFPLTVTSAQKNPTAFYLCASSIRRPFSGNTIYFGEGSWLTVV.

The rearrangement uses TRBV4-1 and TRBJ2-7; D possibly corresponds to TRBD2 (5 bases). Trimming removed 0 bases at V and 2 bases at J, with 14 bases between. CDR3 size: 16 residues. Per germline, CDR1 MGHRA and CDR2 YSYEKL. CDR3 nucleotides: TGCGCCAGCAGCCAAGAAGCCGGGGTAGGGACCTACGAGCAGTACTTC. This translates into CASSQEAGVGTYEQYF.

This chain uses TRBV27 with TRBJ1-2, with 8 nucleotides matching TRBD1. The germline V gene has CDR1 MNHEY and CDR2 SMNVEV (reference sequence). V gave up 5 bases and J gave up 2 bases; unmatched junction bases: 4. This CDR3 comprises 14 residues. The CDR3 DNA sequence: TGTGCCAGCAGTCCCAGGGGGCGAAACTATGGCTACACCTTC. Its translation: CASSPRGRNYGYTF.

The chain's CDR3 is CASSPPGSANEKLFF. The DNA for the CDR3 is TGTGCCAGCTCACCACCGGGGTCGGCTAATGAAAAACTGTTTTTT. The V and J genes are TRBV18 and TRBJ1-4; unclear D gene. This CDR3 spans 15 amino acids. With 0 bases removed from V and 3 bases from J, the gap between germline ends came to 8 bases. CDR1 and CDR2 (germline): KGHSH, LQKENI.

The genes are TRBV3-1 (or the pseudogene TRBV3-2) and TRBJ1-6; D call uncertain. Germline loops: CDR1 LGHDT, CDR2 YNNKEL (reference sequence). Trimming pared 3 bases from V and 8 bases from J, leaving 8 bases between. The length of the CDR3 is 13 residues. DNA of the CDR3: TGTGCCAGCAGCCAGCAGAGGGATTCACCCCTCCACTTT. This encodes CASSQQRDSPLHF.

The J gene is TRBJ1-2, the V gene TRBV24-1, with D unresolved. Germline CDR1 reads KGHDR; CDR2 reads SFDVKD. The CDR3 runs to 11 residues. The germline V and J ends were trimmed by 3 bases and 2 bases, with 0 bases remaining between them. CDR3 coding DNA: TGTGCCACCAGTGATAACTATGGCTACACCTTC. It yields the protein CATSDNYGYTF.

The rearrangement joins TRBV5-1 to TRBJ1-6; D possibly corresponds to TRBD1 (5 bases). Germline CDR1 is SGHRS and CDR2 is YFSETQ. V was cut by 4 bases and J by 0 bases, with 17 bases left in between. This CDR3 spans 18 amino acids. CDR3 in DNA: TGCGCCAGCAGCCTAACTCAGGGTACCAGCTCCTATAATTCACCCCTCCACTTT. It translates to CASSLTQGTSSYNSPLHF.

The genes are TRBV20-1 and TRBJ2-3; D not certain. Trimming took off 3 bases at V and 2 bases at J, with 9 bases between the two ends. The CDR3 covers 13 residues. The germline gives CDR1 DFQATT, CDR2 SNEGSKA (reference sequence). The CDR3 coding sequence is TGCAGTGCTAGTTGGCTAAACACAGATACGCAGTATTTT. Translated: CSASWLNTDTQYF.

V and J are TRBV9 and TRBJ2-7; D could derive from TRBD1 or TRBD2 (6 bases each). The CDR3 contains 15 residues. Germline lookup yields CDR1 SGDLS and CDR2 YYNGEE. V lost 4 bases and J lost 4, with 18 bases in between. The DNA of the CDR3 is TGTGCCAGCAGCCCCACCGTGGGGGGCGGGTACGAGCAGTACTTC. Translating gives CASSPTVGGGYEQYF.

This chain uses TRBV9 with TRBJ2-1; 10 bases are shared with TRBD1. Germline CDR1 and CDR2: SGDLS and YYNGEE. With 0 bases clipped from V and 8 bases from J, the junction kept 5 bases outside the gene matches. The CDR3 totals 15 residues. Here the CDR3 reads CASSVVGQGVDEQFF. Written as DNA, the CDR3 is TGTGCCAGCAGCGTAGTAGGACAGGGGGTCGATGAGCAGTTCTTC.

The chain couples TRBV5-8 to TRBJ1-2; D may be TRBD1 (5 bases). The CDR3 extends over 14 amino acids. Trimming left V 3 bases short and J 4 bases short, with 13 bases between. The germline CDR1 and CDR2 sequences are SGHTS and YDEGEE. The CDR3 protein is CASSSGLGGYGYTF. DNA of the CDR3: TGTGCCAGCAGCTCAGGGTTAGGAGGCTATGGCTACACCTTC.

This clone was seen only a few times. The rearrangement links TRBV6-4 to TRBJ2-3; 10 nucleotides match TRBD2. CDR3 size: 16 residues. CDR1 is MRHNA, CDR2 SNTAGT, per germline. Losses at the gene ends were 5 bases for V and 1 base for J; bases not matched to a gene: 6. In DNA, the CDR3 is TGTGCCAGCAGTCCTACCGGGACTAGCGGCACAGATACGCAGTATTTT. Residues: CASSPTGTSGTDTQYF.

The chain recombines TRBV6-5 with TRBJ1-5, with D perhaps TRBD1 (5 bases). CDR3 length equals 16 residues. Between the trimmed V and J ends, which lost 1 base and 6 bases, there was a span of 16 bases. CDR1 and CDR2 (germline): MNHEY, SVGAGI. The CDR3 region has the DNA TGTGCCAGCAGTTACTTCAGCCAGGGAGGTCTTCAGCCCCAGCATTTT. It translates to CASSYFSQGGLQPQHF.

This chain joins TRBV4-3 and TRBJ1-6; tentatively, D is TRBD1 (5 bases). Trimming took off 4 bases at V and 7 bases at J, with 8 bases between the two ends. CDR1 LGHNA and CDR2 YSLEER come from the germline V gene. The CDR3 is 13 amino acids. The CDR3 nucleotides read TGCGCCAGCAGCCGCAAGGGGAATTCACCCCTCCACTTT. Translated: CASSRKGNSPLHF.

The chain uses TRBV7-3 and TRBJ2-2; 10 nucleotides line up with TRBD1. Germline values: CDR1 SGHTA, CDR2 FQGTGA. The CDR3 covers 16 residues. After removal of 4 bases from V and 6 bases from J, the junction contained 8 bases not matched to a gene. This chain's CDR3 is CASSYSGTGESGELFF. The DNA for the CDR3 is TGTGCCAGCAGCTACTCCGGGACAGGGGAATCCGGGGAGCTGTTTTTT.

This clone was seen a handful of times. V usage is TRBV7-6 and J usage is TRBJ2-7; unclear D gene. V dropped 5 bases and J dropped 3 bases, with 5 bases sitting between them. The CDR3 length is 11 residues. The germline gives CDR1 SGHVS, CDR2 FNYEAQ. CDR3 loop: CASSDYYEQYF. The CDR3 DNA follows: TGTGCCAGCAGCGATTACTACGAGCAGTACTTC. The complete variable domain, with remaining parts taken from reference TRBV7-6 and TRBJ2-7, reads GAGVSQSPRYKVTKRGQDVALRCDPISGHVSLYWYRQALGQGPEFLTYFNYEAQQDKSGLPNDRFSAERPEGSISTLTIQRTEQRDSAMYRCASSDYYEQYFGPGTRLTVT.

This clone was seen a few times. CDR3 sequence: CASSLSGHLGYGYTF. DNA of the CDR3: TGCGCCAGCAGCTTGTCCGGACACCTCGGGTATGGCTACACCTTC. This rearrangement joins TRBV5-1 to TRBJ1-2; possibly TRBD1 for D (5 bases). V was trimmed by 1 base and J by 5 bases, leaving 15 bases between them. Germline loops: CDR1 SGHRS, CDR2 YFSETQ. The CDR3 is made up of 15 amino acids.

This chain links TRBV9 with TRBJ2-3, with D maybe TRBD2 (6 bases). V was shortened by 3 bases and J by 4 bases, with 18 bases between the two germline ends. The CDR3 consists of 16 residues. Germline V gene sequence: CDR1 SGDLS, CDR2 YYNGEE. The CDR3 DNA is TGTGCCAGCAGCGCCCGTATTAGCGGAGACCCAGATACGCAGTATTTT. It is translated as CASSARISGDPDTQYF.

The chain couples TRBV10-3 to TRBJ1-1, with a possible D match to TRBD1 (6 bases). The germline gives CDR1 ENHRY, CDR2 SYGVKD. The CDR3 covers 16 residues. Trimming removed 5 bases from V and 4 bases from J, with 20 bases in between. The CDR3, as DNA: TGTGCCATCAGTCCGAGGGGGGCCGAGGAGGGCACTGAAGCTTTCTTT. Its translation: CAISPRGAEEGTEAFF.

The V call is TRBV28, the J call TRBJ1-5; 7 bases map to TRBD1. The trim removed 1 base at V and 1 base at J, leaving 7 bases unmatched. CDR1 and CDR2 from the germline V gene are MDHEN and SYDVKM. The CDR3 totals 17 residues. In nucleotides, the CDR3 is TGTGCCAGCAGTTTATTCACAGGGGATAGGAGCAATCAGCCCCAGCATTTT. It encodes CASSLFTGDRSNQPQHF. Combining the CDR3 with reference TRBV28 and TRBJ1-5 gives the whole variable domain DVKVTQSSRYLVKRTGEKVFLECVQDMDHENMFWYRQDPGLGLRLIYFSYDVKMKEKGDIPEGYSVSREKKERFSLILESASTNQTSMYLCASSLFTGDRSNQPQHFGDGTRLSIL.